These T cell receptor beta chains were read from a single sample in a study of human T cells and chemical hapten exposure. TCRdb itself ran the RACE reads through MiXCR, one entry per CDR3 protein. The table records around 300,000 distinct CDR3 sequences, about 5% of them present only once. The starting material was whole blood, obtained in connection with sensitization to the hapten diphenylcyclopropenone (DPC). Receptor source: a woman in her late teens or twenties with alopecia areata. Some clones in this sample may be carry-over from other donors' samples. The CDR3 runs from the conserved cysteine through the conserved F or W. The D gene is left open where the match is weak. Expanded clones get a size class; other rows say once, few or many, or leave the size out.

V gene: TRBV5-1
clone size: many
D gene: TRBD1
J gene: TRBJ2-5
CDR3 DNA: TGCGCCAGCACCCCCGGGACAGGCCTACAAGAGACCCAGTACTTC
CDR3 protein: CASTPGTGLQETQYF

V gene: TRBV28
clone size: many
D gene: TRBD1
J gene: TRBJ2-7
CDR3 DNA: TGTGCCAGCAGCTTGGGACAGCCCTACGAGCAGTACTTC
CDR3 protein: CASSLGQPYEQYF

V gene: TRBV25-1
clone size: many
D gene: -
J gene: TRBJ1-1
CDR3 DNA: TGTGCCAGCAGTGAATTCACAGATATGACTGAAGCTTTCTTT
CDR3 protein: CASSEFTDMTEAFF

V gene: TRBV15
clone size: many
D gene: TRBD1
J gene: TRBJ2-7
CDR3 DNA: TGTGCCACCAGCAGCACCGGGACAGGGCGCCGAGAGCAGTACTTC
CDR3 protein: CATSSTGTGRREQYF

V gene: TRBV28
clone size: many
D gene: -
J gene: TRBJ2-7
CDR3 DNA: TGTGCCAGCAGTTTTCACCCCGCAGACTTTACCTACGAGCAGTACTTC
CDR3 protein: CASSFHPADFTYEQYF

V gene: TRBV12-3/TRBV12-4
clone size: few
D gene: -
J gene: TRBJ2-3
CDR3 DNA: TGTGCCAGCAGTTTAAGGATCACTAGCACAGATACGCAGTATTTT
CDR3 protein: CASSLRITSTDTQYF

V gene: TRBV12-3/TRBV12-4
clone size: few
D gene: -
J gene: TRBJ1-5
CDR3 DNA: TGTGCCAGCACGGGGGAAGCAATTACCCATCAGCCCCAGCATTTT
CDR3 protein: CASTGEAITHQPQHF

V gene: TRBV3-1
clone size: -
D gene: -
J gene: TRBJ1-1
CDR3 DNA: TGTGCCAGCAGCCCGGACCTACCGAACACTGAAGCTTTCTTT
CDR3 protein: CASSPDLPNTEAFF

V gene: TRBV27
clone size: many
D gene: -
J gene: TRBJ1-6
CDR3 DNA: TGTGCCAGCACTGAGGACCTTACTGCACCCCTCCACTTT
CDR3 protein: CASTEDLTAPLHF

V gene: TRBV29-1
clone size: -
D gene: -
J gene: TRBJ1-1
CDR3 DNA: TGCAGCGTTAATTGGGCAGGCATGAACACTGAAGCTTTCTTT
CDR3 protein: CSVNWAGMNTEAFF